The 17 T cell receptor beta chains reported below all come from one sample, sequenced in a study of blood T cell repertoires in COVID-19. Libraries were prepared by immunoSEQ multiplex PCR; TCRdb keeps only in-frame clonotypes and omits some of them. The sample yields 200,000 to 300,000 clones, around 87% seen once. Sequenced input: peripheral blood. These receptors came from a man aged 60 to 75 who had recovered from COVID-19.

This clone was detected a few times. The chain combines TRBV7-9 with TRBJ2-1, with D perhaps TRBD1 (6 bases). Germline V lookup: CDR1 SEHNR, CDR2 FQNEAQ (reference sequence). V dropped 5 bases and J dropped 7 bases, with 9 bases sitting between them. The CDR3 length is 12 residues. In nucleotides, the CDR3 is TGTGCCAGCAGCATCCAGGGGAATGAGCAGTTCTTC. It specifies CASSIQGNEQFF.

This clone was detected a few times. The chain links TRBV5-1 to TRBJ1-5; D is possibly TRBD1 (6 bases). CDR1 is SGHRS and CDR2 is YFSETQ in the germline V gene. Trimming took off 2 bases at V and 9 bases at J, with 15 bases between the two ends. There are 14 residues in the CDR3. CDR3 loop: CASSLGQQGWPQHF. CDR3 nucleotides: TGCGCCAGCAGCTTAGGACAACAGGGTTGGCCCCAGCATTTT.

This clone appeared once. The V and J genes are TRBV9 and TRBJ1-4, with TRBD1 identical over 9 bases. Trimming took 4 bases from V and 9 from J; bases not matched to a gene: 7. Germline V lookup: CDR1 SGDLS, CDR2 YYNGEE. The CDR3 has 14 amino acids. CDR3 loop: CASSRDREIKKLFF. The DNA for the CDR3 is TGTGCCAGCAGCCGGGACAGGGAGATAAAAAAACTGTTTTTT.

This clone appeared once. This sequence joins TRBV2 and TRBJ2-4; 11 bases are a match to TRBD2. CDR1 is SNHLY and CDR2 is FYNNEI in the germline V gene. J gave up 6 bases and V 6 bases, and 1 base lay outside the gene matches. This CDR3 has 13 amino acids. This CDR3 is CASRGTSGNIQYF. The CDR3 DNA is TGTGCCAGCAGAGGGACTAGCGGAAACATTCAGTACTTC.

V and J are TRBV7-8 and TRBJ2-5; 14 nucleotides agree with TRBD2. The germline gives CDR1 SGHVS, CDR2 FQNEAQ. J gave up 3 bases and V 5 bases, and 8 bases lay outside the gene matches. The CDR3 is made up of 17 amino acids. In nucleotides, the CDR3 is TGTGCCAGCAGCCGGACTAGCGGGGGGCTGCAAAAAGAGACCCAGTACTTC. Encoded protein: CASSRTSGGLQKETQYF.

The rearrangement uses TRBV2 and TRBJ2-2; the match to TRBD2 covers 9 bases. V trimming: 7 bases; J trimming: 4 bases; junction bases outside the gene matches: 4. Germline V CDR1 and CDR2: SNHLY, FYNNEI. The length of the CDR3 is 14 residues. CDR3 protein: CASKSGGFTGELFF. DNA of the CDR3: TGTGCCAGCAAGAGCGGGGGGTTCACCGGGGAGCTGTTTTTT.

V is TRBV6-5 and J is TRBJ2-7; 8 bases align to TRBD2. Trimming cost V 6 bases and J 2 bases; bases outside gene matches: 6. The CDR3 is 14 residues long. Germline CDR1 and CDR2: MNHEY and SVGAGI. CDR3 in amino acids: CASSTTSGTYEQYV. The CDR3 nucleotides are TGTGCCAGCAGCACCACTAGCGGAACCTACGAGCAGTACGTC.

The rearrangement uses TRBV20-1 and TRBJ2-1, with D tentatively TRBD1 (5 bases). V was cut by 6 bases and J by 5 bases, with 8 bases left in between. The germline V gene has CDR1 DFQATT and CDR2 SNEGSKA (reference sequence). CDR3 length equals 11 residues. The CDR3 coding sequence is TGCAGTGCGCAGGGCCACAATGAGCAGTTCTTC. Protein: CSAQGHNEQFF.

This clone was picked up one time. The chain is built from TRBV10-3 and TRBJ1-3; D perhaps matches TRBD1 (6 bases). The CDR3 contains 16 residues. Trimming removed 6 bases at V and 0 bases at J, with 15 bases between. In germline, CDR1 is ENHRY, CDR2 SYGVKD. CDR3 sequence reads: CAISLIQGNSGNTIYF. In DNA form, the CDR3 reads TGTGCCATCAGCCTAATACAGGGCAACTCTGGAAACACCATATATTTT.

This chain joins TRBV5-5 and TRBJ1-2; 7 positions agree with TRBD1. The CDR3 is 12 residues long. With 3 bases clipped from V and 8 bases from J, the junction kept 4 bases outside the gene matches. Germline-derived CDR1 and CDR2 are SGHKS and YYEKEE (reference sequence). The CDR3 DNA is TGTGCCAGCAGCTGGGGGACAGAAGGCTACACCTTC. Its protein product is CASSWGTEGYTF.

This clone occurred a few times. Here the CDR3 reads CASSSSGTGGSYGYTF. In DNA form, the CDR3 reads TGTGCCAGCAGTTCCTCCGGGACAGGGGGAAGCTATGGCTACACCTTC. The rearrangement links TRBV5-5 to TRBJ1-2; the match to TRBD1 covers 11 bases. The CDR3 covers 16 residues. The junction had 10 bases not matched to a gene; V was cut back by 5 bases and J by 4 bases. Germline CDR1 and CDR2: SGHKS and YYEKEE (reference sequence).

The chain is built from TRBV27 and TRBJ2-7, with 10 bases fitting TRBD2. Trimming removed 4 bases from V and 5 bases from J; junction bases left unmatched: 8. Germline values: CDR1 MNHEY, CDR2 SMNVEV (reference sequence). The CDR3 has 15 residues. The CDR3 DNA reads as TGTGCCAGCAGTTCCGGCGGAGCGGGGGGGAACGAGCAGTACGTC. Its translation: CASSSGGAGGNEQYV.

CDR3 sequence (DNA): TGCGCCAGCAGCTCGGGACTGAACACAGATACGCAGTATTTT. Its translation: CASSSGLNTDTQYF. The V call is TRBV5-1, the J call TRBJ2-3, with TRBD2 as a possible D gene (6 bases). V lost 3 bases, J lost 2 bases, and 10 bases lay in between. The germline gives CDR1 SGHRS, CDR2 YFSETQ. The length of the CDR3 is 14 residues.

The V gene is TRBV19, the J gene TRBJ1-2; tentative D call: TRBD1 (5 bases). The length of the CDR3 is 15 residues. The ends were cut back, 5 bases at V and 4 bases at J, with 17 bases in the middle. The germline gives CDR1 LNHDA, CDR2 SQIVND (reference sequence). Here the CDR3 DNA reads TGTGCCAGTAGTCTTTCTACAGGTTTCGGCTATGGCTACACCTTC. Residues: CASSLSTGFGYGYTF.

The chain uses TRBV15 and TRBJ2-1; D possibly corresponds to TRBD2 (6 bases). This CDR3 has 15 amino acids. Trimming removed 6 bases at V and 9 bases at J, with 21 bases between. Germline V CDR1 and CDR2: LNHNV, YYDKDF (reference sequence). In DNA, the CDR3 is TGTGCCACCAGGAATACGGGGGATCGGGTCGTTGAGCAGTTCTTC. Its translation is CATRNTGDRVVEQFF.

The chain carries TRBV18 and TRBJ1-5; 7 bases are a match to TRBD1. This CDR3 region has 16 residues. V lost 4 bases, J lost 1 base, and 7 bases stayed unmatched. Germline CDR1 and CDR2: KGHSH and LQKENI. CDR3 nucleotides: TGTGCCAGCTCACGTGAGACAGGGTTGAGCAATCAGCCCCAGCATTTT. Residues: CASSRETGLSNQPQHF. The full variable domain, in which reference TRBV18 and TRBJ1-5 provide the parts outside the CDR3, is NAGVMQNPRHLVRRRGQEARLRCSPMKGHSHVYWYRQLPEEGLKFMVYLQKENIIDESGMPKERFSAEFPKEGPSILRIQQVVRGDSAAYFCASSRETGLSNQPQHFGDGTRLSIL.

CDR3 sequence: CAWSSRQGGNTEAFF. The CDR3 DNA is TGTGCCTGGAGTTCGAGGCAGGGAGGGAACACTGAAGCTTTCTTT. The V call is TRBV30, the J call TRBJ1-1; a possible D gene is TRBD1 (5 bases). CDR3 length: 15 residues. The V and J ends lost 2 bases and 1 base respectively, with 14 bases between them. Germline V CDR1 and CDR2: GTSNPN, SVGIG (reference sequence).